The present TCR beta chain was sequenced within a study of T-cell reconstitution after alpha-beta-depleted transplantation in children. The CDR3 consists of 15 residues. CDR1 LGHDT and CDR2 YNNKEL come from the germline V gene (reference sequence). Trimming took 2 bases from V and 0 from J, leaving 7 bases between them. This clonotype was seen many times. The antigen remains unidentified. The TCRbeta library incorporated unique molecular identifiers. TCRdb ran MiXCR on the PCR reads and lists one entry per CDR3 protein. The sample lists some 190,000 distinct CDR3 sequences; around 10% were seen once. Study-wide results and caveats: Surviving recipient T cells and thymic progenitors produced the high day-60 TCRbeta diversity seen in some patients.

J is TRBJ2-2 and V is TRBV3-1; no reliable D call. This clonotype was obtained from a boy aged 2 to 10 with acute myeloid leukemia, due to receive a stem cell transplant. Sequencing was performed on PBMCs, taken before TCRalphabeta/CD19-depleted stem cell transplant. CDR3: CASSQLEANTGELFF. CDR3 in DNA: TGTGCCAGCAGCCAATTAGAAGCGAACACCGGGGAGCTGTTTTTT.